The subject of this entry is one TCR beta chain. Antigen unknown. The data derive from a study of shared clonotypes between healthy human individuals. CDR3 length: 12 residues. The germline V gene encodes CDR1 SEHNR and CDR2 FQNEAQ (reference sequence). Trimming shortened V by 3 bases and J by 7 bases, and 9 bases separated the two germline ends. Produced via immunoSEQ multiplex PCR; TCRdb's table is partial and in-frame only. The table records about 560,000 clones, around 76% of them present only once. Study-level findings and limits: In having few donors, the study represented limited genetic and exposure-history diversity.

Recent acute infections and vaccinations were absent in the healthy HIV-negative adult donors. Caucasian adults living in Nashville, Tennessee, provided all samples. Samples left unsorted employed approximately 94 million PBMCs for genomic DNA. The sequence derives from a woman aged 40 to 50 in good health. Some clones in this sample may be carry-over from other donors' samples. The J gene is TRBJ1-1, the V gene TRBV7-9; TRBD1 might be the D (6 bases). Specimen: PBMCs. CDR3 sequence: CASSLTGSEAFF. CDR3 coding DNA: TGTGCCAGCAGCTTGACAGGAAGTGAAGCTTTCTTT.